These 16 T cell receptor beta chains were all obtained from the same sample, sequenced in a study of T cell responses to AZD1222 COVID-19 vaccine. Generated by immunoSEQ multiplex PCR, the TCRdb table keeps only in-frame clones and is missing some. This sample has more than 90,000 clones, with around 87% found just once. This specimen was peripheral blood, taken 28 days after the second AZD1222 dose. These receptors were collected from an adult who received the AZD1222 COVID-19 vaccine.

This chain joins TRBV28 and TRBJ2-1, with 11 bases that match TRBD2. Germline V lookup: CDR1 MDHEN, CDR2 SYDVKM. With V trimmed by 5 bases and J by 10 bases, 1 base remained unmatched. CDR3 length equals 12 residues. CDR3 sequence (DNA): TGTGCCAGCAGTGGGACTAGCGGAGAGCAGTTCTTC. Translating it yields CASSGTSGEQFF.

Comments on this clone: A junction end diverges from the germline sequence, so it may reflect a read error. J is TRBJ2-5 and V is TRBV7-9; 11 bases line up with TRBD2. The CDR3 is 15 residues long. Germline V gives CDR1 SEHNR, CDR2 FQNEAQ (reference sequence). DNA for the CDR3: TGTGCCAGCAGCCTAGCATTAGCGGGAGGGGAGACCCAGTACTTC. This codes for CASSLALAGGETQYF. Full variable domain (rest looked up from reference TRBV7-9 and TRBJ2-5): DTGVSQNPRHKITKRGQNVTFRCDPISEHNRLYWYRQTLGQGPEFLTYFQNEAQLEKSRLLSDRFSAERPKGSFSTLEIQRTEQGDSAMYLCASSLALAGGETQYFGPGTRLLVL.

The chain carries TRBV20-1 and TRBJ1-5; 7 bases line up with TRBD1. The CDR3 is 15 residues long. V shed 3 bases, J shed 3 bases, and the junction held 8 bases outside the gene matches. Germline V gives CDR1 DFQATT, CDR2 SNEGSKA (reference sequence). The CDR3 DNA sequence: TGCAGTGCTAGTTATCGGGACAGACTCAATCAGCCCCAGCATTTT. Its protein product is CSASYRDRLNQPQHF.

This chain links TRBV7-9 with TRBJ2-2; TRBD2 agrees at 8 bases. This CDR3 is built from 18 residues. V lost 1 base to trimming and J lost 0 bases; unmatched junction nucleotides: 7. Looked up from germline, CDR1 is SEHNR and CDR2 is FQNEAQ (reference sequence). The CDR3 reads CASSLVWRGESNTGELFF. In nucleotides, the CDR3 is TGTGCCAGCAGCTTAGTCTGGCGGGGGGAGTCGAACACCGGGGAGCTGTTTTTT. Using reference TRBV7-9 and TRBJ2-2 for the parts outside the CDR3, the full variable domain is DTGVSQNPRHKITKRGQNVTFRCDPISEHNRLYWYRQTLGQGPEFLTYFQNEAQLEKSRLLSDRFSAERPKGSFSTLEIQRTEQGDSAMYLCASSLVWRGESNTGELFFGEGSRLTVL.

The chain couples TRBV30 to TRBJ1-2, with 7 bases lining up with TRBD1. The V segment lost 4 bases and the J segment 7 bases; nucleotides outside the gene matches: 9. The CDR3 spans 13 residues. Germline V lookup: CDR1 GTSNPN, CDR2 SVGIG (reference sequence). DNA for the CDR3: TGTGCCTGGATCCCCACAGGGGTAGTTGGCTACACCTTC. Translated, it gives CAWIPTGVVGYTF.

The V call is TRBV2, the J call TRBJ1-1; the match to TRBD1 covers 9 bases. The CDR3 runs to 12 residues. CDR1 and CDR2 (germline): SNHLY, FYNNEI. The V gene end was trimmed by 7 bases and the J gene end by 6 bases; junction bases not matched to a gene: 3. CDR3: CASKDRGAEAFF. The DNA for the CDR3 is TGTGCCAGCAAGGACAGGGGCGCTGAAGCTTTCTTT.

V usage is TRBV28 and J usage is TRBJ1-1; D may be TRBD1 (5 bases). The CDR3 runs 14 residues. The germline V gene encodes CDR1 MDHEN and CDR2 SYDVKM. V lost 2 bases and J 1 base, leaving 8 bases between the germline ends. The DNA for the CDR3 is TGTGCCAGCAGTTTAAGCAGGGAGAACACTGAAGCTTTCTTT. Translation: CASSLSRENTEAFF.

The chain carries TRBV28 and TRBJ2-5, with D possibly matching TRBD1 (6 bases). V lost 8 bases to trimming and J lost 1 base, with 11 bases between them. This CDR3 spans 13 amino acids. Germline V gene data show CDR1 as MDHEN and CDR2 as SYDVKM. The CDR3 coding sequence is TGTGCCAGCTTTAGGGGGACCCAAGAGACCCAGTACTTC. Translated, it gives CASFRGTQETQYF. The whole variable domain, remainder taken from reference TRBV28 and TRBJ2-5, is DVKVTQSSRYLVKRTGEKVFLECVQDMDHENMFWYRQDPGLGLRLIYFSYDVKMKEKGDIPEGYSVSREKKERFSLILESASTNQTSMYLCASFRGTQETQYFGPGTRLLVL.

This clone was seen a few times. The chain has TRBV14 and TRBJ1-1; D possibly corresponds to TRBD1 (5 bases). Per germline, CDR1 SGHDN and CDR2 FVKESK. V lost 2 bases to trimming and J lost 5 bases, with 18 bases between them. The CDR3 sequence is 16 residues long. CDR3 amino acids: CASSQRPGGVGTEAFF. The CDR3 DNA sequence: TGTGCCAGCAGCCAAAGGCCTGGGGGGGTAGGTACTGAAGCTTTCTTT.

This chain links TRBV10-3 with TRBJ1-2; tentatively, D is TRBD1 (5 bases). Between the trimmed V and J ends, which lost 0 bases and 8 bases, there was a span of 10 bases. Per germline, CDR1 ENHRY and CDR2 SYGVKD. This CDR3 is 13 amino acids long. This CDR3 is CAISESGERGYTF. CDR3 coding DNA: TGTGCCATCAGTGAGTCGGGGGAACGCGGCTACACCTTC.

This clone was recorded once. V gene TRBV5-1 combines with J gene TRBJ1-1; D remains unclear. V lost 1 base, J lost 1 base, and 5 bases lay in between. In germline, CDR1 is SGHRS, CDR2 YFSETQ. CDR3 length equals 13 residues. In DNA, the CDR3 is TGCGCCAGCAGCTTGAACCCGAACACTGAAGCTTTCTTT. Protein product: CASSLNPNTEAFF. The full variable domain, its missing parts supplied by reference TRBV5-1 and TRBJ1-1, is KAGVTQTPRYLIKTRGQQVTLSCSPISGHRSVSWYQQTPGQGLQFLFEYFSETQRNKGNFPGRFSGRQFSNSRSEMNVSTLELGDSALYLCASSLNPNTEAFFGQGTRLTVV.

This chain links TRBV27 with TRBJ2-7, with no clear D. Trimming pared 3 bases from V and 3 bases from J, leaving 9 bases between. Germline V gene sequence: CDR1 MNHEY, CDR2 SMNVEV (reference sequence). The CDR3 is 13 amino acids. CDR3 amino acids: CASSFGTYYEQYF. CDR3 nucleotide sequence: TGTGCCAGCAGTTTTGGCACGTACTACGAGCAGTACTTC.

The chain employs TRBV5-1 and TRBJ1-1; 8 bases map to TRBD1. J lost 4 bases, V lost 0 bases, and 5 bases had no gene match. This CDR3 contains 15 residues. Germline CDR1 SGHRS, CDR2 YFSETQ. CDR3 DNA sequence: TGCGCCAGCAGCTTGGGATCCAGGGGGCCCACTGAAGCTTTCTTT. Protein: CASSLGSRGPTEAFF.

The chain uses TRBV27 and TRBJ2-6; the D is unclear. This CDR3 spans 14 amino acids. Trimming took 5 bases from V and 0 from J, leaving 5 bases between them. CDR1 and CDR2 from the germline V gene are MNHEY and SMNVEV (reference sequence). The CDR3 bases are TGTGCCAGCAGTCCACTCTCTGGGGCCAACGTCCTGACTTTC. Translation: CASSPLSGANVLTF.

V is TRBV9 and J is TRBJ1-6; weak D call: TRBD1 (5 bases). Germline CDR1 is SGDLS and CDR2 is YYNGEE. The CDR3 runs to 14 residues. The germline V and J ends were trimmed by 4 bases and 7 bases, with 12 bases remaining between them. The CDR3 loop reads CASSRGARNSPLHF. CDR3 bases: TGTGCCAGCAGCAGGGGCGCGAGAAATTCACCCCTCCACTTT.

This chain uses TRBV18 with TRBJ2-7; 8 nucleotides align to TRBD1. From germline, CDR1 is KGHSH and CDR2 LQKENI. This CDR3 has 14 amino acids. The V gene end was trimmed by 3 bases and the J gene end by 5 bases; junction bases not matched to a gene: 6. The chain's CDR3 is CASSPVGQGNEQYF. In DNA form, the CDR3 reads TGTGCCAGCTCACCCGTCGGACAGGGCAACGAGCAGTACTTC.